This TCR beta chain was observed in a study of OX40 agonist ivuxolimab in advanced cancers. Study background: Every 2 weeks, ivuxolimab was infused into the patients intravenously at between 0.01 and 10 mg/kg.

This CDR3 has 14 residues. Trimming shortened V by 8 bases and J by 3 bases, and 14 bases separated the two germline ends. CDR1 is MNHNY, CDR2 SVGAGI, per germline (reference sequence). This table comes from immunoSEQ multiplex PCR, and its TCRdb copy is limited to in-frame clones, with some not included. The data show 100,000 to 150,000 clones, with 90% seen just once and around 0.99% held by the top ten. The origin of this receptor is an adult with an advanced solid tumor such as melanoma, head and neck, liver or kidney cancer. Sequenced material: CD4+ or CD8+ T cells sorted from blood, taken in a trial of the OX40 agonist ivuxolimab. The chain carries TRBV6-6 and TRBJ2-1, with a weak D call TRBD1 (6 bases). In DNA, the CDR3 is TGTGCCAGCCAGCAGGGGCTGAGCTACAATGAGCAGTTCTTC. Amino acid sequence: CASQQGLSYNEQFF.